Listed here are 14 T cell receptor beta chains from one sample, sequenced in a study of beta chain features in type 1 diabetes. Sequenced material consisted of expressed TCRB transcripts (all of the isolated RNA was reverse transcribed). Assay: immunoSEQ multiplex PCR; the TCRdb copy retains only in-frame clones and omits some. The table lists a few hundred thousand clones, approximately 15% of them singletons. The sequenced sample was naive CD4+ T cells from blood. The receptors shown here come from a woman aged 18 to 35 in good health.

In its sample, this clone was seen a few times. This chain links TRBV7-9 with TRBJ1-4; D call uncertain. In germline, CDR1 is SEHNR, CDR2 FQNEAQ (reference sequence). The CDR3 consists of 14 residues. V dropped 5 bases and J dropped 0 bases, with 7 bases sitting between them. CDR3 in DNA: TGTGCCAGCAGCGAACTTGCAACTAATGAAAAACTGTTTTTT. As protein: CASSELATNEKLFF.

This clone came up a few times. This chain links TRBV11-2 with TRBJ2-3, with 8 positions matching TRBD2. The CDR3 runs 14 residues. Germline V gene sequence: CDR1 SGHAT, CDR2 FQNNGV. The junction had 10 bases not matched to a gene; V was cut back by 5 bases and J by 9 bases. CDR3 DNA: TGTGCCAGCAGCCCAGGGACTAGGGCAGGGACGCAGTATTTT. This gives the protein CASSPGTRAGTQYF. Using reference TRBV11-2 and TRBJ2-3 for the parts outside the CDR3, the full variable domain is EAGVAQSPRYKIIEKRQSVAFWCNPISGHATLYWYQQILGQGPKLLIQFQNNGVVDDSQLPKDRFSAERLKGVDSTLKIQPAKLEDSAVYLCASSPGTRAGTQYFGPGTRLTVL.

The gene calls are TRBV27 and TRBJ1-2; 8 positions agree with TRBD1. The CDR3 is 15 amino acids. The V gene end was trimmed by 6 bases and the J gene end by 5 bases; junction bases not matched to a gene: 11. Germline CDR1 is MNHEY and CDR2 is SMNVEV (reference sequence). The CDR3 nucleotides are TGTGCCAGCAGCCAACAGGGGGGAATTCGGTATGGCTACACCTTC. Amino acids: CASSQQGGIRYGYTF.

This clone turned up a few times. The chain is built from TRBV7-2 and TRBJ1-1; D not certain. Trimming took off 3 bases at V and 5 bases at J, with 16 bases between the two ends. CDR3 length: 15 amino acids. Germline CDR1 SGHTA, CDR2 FQGNSA. The CDR3 spells CASSFIGRVRTEAFF. CDR3 nucleotides: TGTGCCAGCAGCTTCATTGGGAGGGTGAGGACTGAAGCTTTCTTT.

The rearrangement uses TRBV28 and TRBJ2-1; possible D gene TRBD2, 6 bases. The CDR3 sequence is 15 residues long. The germline V gene encodes CDR1 MDHEN and CDR2 SYDVKM. With 3 bases removed from V and 4 bases from J, the gap between germline ends came to 13 bases. CDR3 loop: CASSFSGLTYNEQFF. CDR3 nucleotide sequence: TGTGCCAGCAGTTTCAGCGGACTAACATACAATGAGCAGTTCTTC.

The rearrangement links TRBV9 to TRBJ1-2; 8 bases are a match to TRBD1. CDR3 size: 14 residues. CDR1 and CDR2 (germline): SGDLS, YYNGEE. After removal of 5 bases from V and 4 bases from J, the junction contained 7 bases not matched to a gene. The CDR3 DNA sequence: TGTGCCAGCAGTTTAAACAGGGGGACCTATGGCTACACCTTC. Amino acids: CASSLNRGTYGYTF.

This clone turned up a few times. V and J are TRBV7-2 and TRBJ1-2; 8 bases match TRBD1. CDR3 length: 15 amino acids. Germline values: CDR1 SGHTA, CDR2 FQGNSA. With V trimmed by 10 bases and J by 8 bases, 18 bases remained unmatched. For the CDR3, the DNA is TGTGCCACCTCACGGACAGGGTATAATGGGAGAGGCTACACCTTC. Amino acid sequence: CATSRTGYNGRGYTF.

This clone has more than one count but fewer than ten. The rearrangement uses TRBV7-2 and TRBJ1-1, with D possibly being TRBD1 (6 bases). Trimming took 1 base from V and 0 from J, leaving 6 bases between them. Germline V lookup: CDR1 SGHTA, CDR2 FQGNSA. This CDR3 has 14 amino acids. For the CDR3, the DNA is TGTGCCAGCAGCTTAGGGACAGTGAACACTGAAGCTTTCTTT. Protein product: CASSLGTVNTEAFF.

A remark on this clone: This sample also contains other DNA sequences that code for the same CDR3. The gene calls are TRBV4-2 and TRBJ2-5; no clear D gene. Germline V gives CDR1 LGHNA, CDR2 YNFKEQ. This CDR3 is 13 amino acids long. Trimming took off 0 bases at V and 5 bases at J, with 7 bases between the two ends. CDR3 nucleotide sequence: TGTGCCAGCAGCCAAGATCGGCGGGAGACCCAGTACTTC. Translation gives CASSQDRRETQYF.

This chain links TRBV4-1 with TRBJ1-1; D uncertain. This CDR3 contains 14 residues. Trimming left V 2 bases short and J 11 bases short, with 18 bases between. Germline CDR1 MGHRA, CDR2 YSYEKL. The CDR3 region is CASSQTERHGEAFF. The CDR3 coding sequence is TGCGCCAGCAGCCAAACCGAAAGACACGGTGAGGCTTTCTTT.

This clone was counted between two and nine times. The gene calls are TRBV10-2 and TRBJ2-5, with D perhaps TRBD2 (6 bases). This CDR3 is 13 amino acids long. With 3 bases removed from V and 4 bases from J, the gap between germline ends came to 9 bases. Germline-derived CDR1 and CDR2 are WSHSY and SAAADI. CDR3 in amino acids: CASSEGGRETQYF. CDR3 sequence (DNA): TGCGCCAGCAGTGAAGGAGGGCGAGAGACCCAGTACTTC.

This clone was detected only a few times. A junction end diverges from the germline sequence, so it may reflect a read error. V and J are TRBV30 and TRBJ2-1; 9 positions match TRBD2. CDR1 and CDR2 (germline): GTSNPN, SVGIG (reference sequence). The CDR3 runs 13 residues. CDR3 sequence (DNA): TGTGCCTTGAGTAGCGGGAGAGGCAATGAGCAGTTCTTC. Its translation is CALSSGRGNEQFF.

The J gene is TRBJ2-2, the V gene TRBV9; D may be TRBD2 (6 bases). This CDR3 is 14 amino acids long. Trimming removed 2 bases at V and 5 bases at J, with 10 bases between. CDR1 SGDLS and CDR2 YYNGEE come from the germline V gene. The CDR3 DNA reads TGTGCCAGCAGCGTGGGTAGCGGAACCGGGGAGCTGTTTTTT. Its translation is CASSVGSGTGELFF.

The chain carries TRBV2 and TRBJ2-1, with 7 bases lining up with TRBD2. This CDR3 region has 14 residues. Germline loops: CDR1 SNHLY, CDR2 FYNNEI. The V gene end was trimmed by 4 bases and the J gene end by 7 bases; junction bases not matched to a gene: 7. CDR3 in amino acids: CASSVAGVMNEQFF. CDR3 DNA sequence: TGTGCCAGCAGTGTTGCGGGAGTAATGAATGAGCAGTTCTTC.